This TCR beta chain was captured in a study of blood T cell repertoires in COVID-19. Study background: From the United States, Italy and Spain came samples of acute and convalescent COVID-19.

This clone showed up just once. Authors' processing steps: Counts of nucleated cells, estimated from reference gene primer amplification, were obtained. Profiling relied on immunoSEQ multiplex PCR, and the TCRdb table lists in-frame clones only, not all of them. The DNA was the basis for D and trimming; V, J and clone size are from that table. Altogether roughly 240,000 clones are present, approximately 89% being singletons, with the ten largest covering around 1.5%. The sequenced material came from peripheral blood. This TCR came from a woman in her sixties who had recovered from COVID-19.

CDR3 loop: CASRTGGQDTGELFF. DNA of the CDR3: TGTGCCAGCAGGACAGGGGGCCAAGATACCGGGGAGCTGTTTTTT. The chain uses TRBV6-6 and TRBJ2-2; 10 positions match TRBD1. With V trimmed by 6 bases and J by 5 bases, 6 bases remained unmatched. From germline, CDR1 is MNHNY and CDR2 SVGAGI (reference sequence). The CDR3 totals 15 residues.